This T cell receptor beta chain was documented in a study of tumor and adjacent non-tumor tissue in lung cancer. No cell sorting was done before RNA was extracted from the tissue. CDR3 length: 12 residues. The ends were cut back, 6 bases at V and 6 bases at J, with 10 bases in the middle. This clonotype was recorded at least ten times. A modified ARM-PCR protocol with three rounds of nested PCR amplified TCRbeta. From the multiplex PCR reads, TCRdb called clonotypes with MiXCR, one entry per CDR3 protein. The sample lists some 77,000 distinct CDR3 sequences; nearly 70% were seen once. The rearrangement uses TRBV12-3 or TRBV12-4 and TRBJ2-3; D gene uncertain. This receptor was taken from a woman aged 65 to 85 with non-small cell lung cancer. The specimen was lung tumor tissue. The CDR3 DNA reads TGTGCCAGCAGGCAAAGGGCGGATACGCAGTATTTT. Its protein product is CASRQRADTQYF.